This T cell receptor (beta chain) came from a study of T-cell memory formation after mild COVID-19. The V gene lost 4 bases and the J gene lost 4 bases, with 14 bases spanning the gap. The CDR3 sequence is 14 residues long. The germline V gene has CDR1 SEHNR and CDR2 FQNEAQ (reference sequence). TCRdb fed the 5' RACE reads into MiXCR, producing one record per CDR3 protein. The sample contains more than 250,000 distinct CDR3 sequences, over 15% of which appear only once. The sample taken for sequencing was PBMCs or a T cell subset sorted from them (not recorded which). V is TRBV7-9 and J is TRBJ2-7, with D hard to call. The clonotype originates from a man aged 18 to 30 who had mild COVID-19 (a few samples of this study predate the infection). Cell type and time point are not known. The CDR3 here is CASSSLPDGYEQYF. CDR3 sequence (DNA): TGTGCCAGCAGCTCACTCCCTGACGGGTACGAGCAGTACTTC.